This TCR beta chain was obtained from a study of cytomegalovirus exposure and HLA in healthy donors. Regarding the study as a whole: Indistinguishable V segments, including TRBV6-2 and TRBV6-3, were excluded.

For this clone: No antigen is known for it.

The CDR3 is 17 amino acids. Trimming cost V 0 bases and J 4 bases; bases outside gene matches: 9. Germline loops: CDR1 SGHRS, CDR2 YFSETQ. Researchers ran the PCR with 60 Vbeta and 13 Jbeta primers. Clones were read by immunoSEQ multiplex PCR, and TCRdb kept only the in-frame ones, dropping some. The profile shows about 170,000 clones, 60% to 80% of them singletons. The source is a man aged 40-49 years in good health and CMV-seronegative. The chain joins TRBV5-1 to TRBJ2-5, with 10 bases identical to TRBD1. The sequenced sample was PBMCs. The CDR3 is CASSLGRQGALSETQYF. The DNA of the CDR3 is TGCGCCAGCAGCTTGGGCCGACAGGGGGCTTTGTCAGAGACCCAGTACTTC.